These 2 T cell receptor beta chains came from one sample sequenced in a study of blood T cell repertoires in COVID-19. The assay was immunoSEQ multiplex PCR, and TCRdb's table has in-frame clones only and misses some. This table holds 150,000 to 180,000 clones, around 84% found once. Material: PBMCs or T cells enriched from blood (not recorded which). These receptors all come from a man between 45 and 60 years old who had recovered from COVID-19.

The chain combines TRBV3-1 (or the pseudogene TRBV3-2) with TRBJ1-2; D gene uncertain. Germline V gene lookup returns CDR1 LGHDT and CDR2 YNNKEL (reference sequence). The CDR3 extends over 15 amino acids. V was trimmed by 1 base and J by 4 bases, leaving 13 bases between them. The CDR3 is CASSQVVPRGYGYTF. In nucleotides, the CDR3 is TGTGCCAGCAGCCAAGTGGTGCCCCGGGGCTATGGCTACACCTTC.

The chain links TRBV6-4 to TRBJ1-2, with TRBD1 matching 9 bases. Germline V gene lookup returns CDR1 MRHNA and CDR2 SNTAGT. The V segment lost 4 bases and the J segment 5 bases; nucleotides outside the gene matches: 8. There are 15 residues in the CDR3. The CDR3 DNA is TGTGCCAGCAGTGCGAACAGGGGGCCAGAGTATGGCTACACCTTC. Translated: CASSANRGPEYGYTF.